The 17 T cell receptor beta chains given below trace back to one sample, sequenced in a study of blood T cell repertoires in COVID-19. Sequencing was performed with immunoSEQ multiplex PCR; in TCRdb, only in-frame clones are kept and a portion is missing. This table has 100,000 or so clones, 82% appearing once. The sample taken for sequencing was peripheral blood. These receptors all come from an elderly man with acute or convalescent COVID-19.

The rearrangement links TRBV5-8 to TRBJ1-1; TRBD1 is a possible D gene (5 bases). V dropped 0 bases and J dropped 1 base, with 7 bases sitting between them. CDR3 size: 14 residues. Germline CDR1 SGHTS, CDR2 YDEGEE. The CDR3 region is CASSLDRQNTEAFF. DNA of the CDR3: TGTGCCAGCAGCTTGGACAGGCAGAACACTGAAGCTTTCTTT.

The chain employs TRBV24-1 and TRBJ2-5, with a possible D match to TRBD2 (6 bases). This CDR3 has 15 residues. Between the trimmed V and J ends, which lost 5 bases and 5 bases, there was a span of 17 bases. Germline V gives CDR1 KGHDR, CDR2 SFDVKD. The CDR3 DNA is TGTGCCACCAGTGCCCCGGGAAGCGGGTGGGAGACCCAGTACTTC. Amino acid sequence: CATSAPGSGWETQYF.

The genes are TRBV21-1 and TRBJ2-3; TRBD2 is the table's D call, not checked against the DNA. TRBV21-1 is termed a pseudogene. The length of the CDR3 is 16 residues. The CDR3 DNA reads TGTGCCAGCAGCACATCGCGGGGGGGGAGAACAGATACGCAGTATTTT. Translating it yields CASSTSRGGRTDTQYF.

The sample holds one count of this clone. The rearrangement joins TRBV28 to TRBJ2-7; the D gene is possibly TRBD1 (7 bases). The CDR3 covers 20 residues. Germline V gives CDR1 MDHEN, CDR2 SYDVKM. Trimming cost V 4 bases and J 0 bases, with 28 bases left between them. CDR3: CASSSPRDRGQRRSSYEQYF. CDR3 nucleotide sequence: TGTGCCAGCAGTTCCCCGCGGGACAGAGGGCAGAGGAGGAGCTCCTACGAGCAGTACTTC.

The V call is TRBV3-1 (or the pseudogene TRBV3-2), the J call TRBJ2-7; tentative D call: TRBD1 (6 bases). The germline V and J ends were trimmed by 4 bases and 2 bases, with 15 bases remaining between them. CDR3 length equals 15 residues. Germline values: CDR1 LGHDT, CDR2 YNNKEL (reference sequence). Here the CDR3 DNA reads TGTGCCAGCAGCCGCCAGGGGCAGAGACCCTACGAGCAGTACTTC. Protein: CASSRQGQRPYEQYF.

There are a few counts of this clone. The chain joins TRBV4-3 to TRBJ2-2, with D possibly TRBD2 on 6 matching bases. This CDR3 has 17 residues. Trimming shortened V by 2 bases and J by 5 bases, and 18 bases separated the two germline ends. Looked up from germline, CDR1 is LGHNA and CDR2 is YSLEER. This chain's CDR3 is CASSQWERGTATGELFF. The CDR3 DNA reads TGCGCCAGCAGCCAATGGGAGCGCGGGACTGCAACCGGGGAGCTGTTTTTT.

This clone has only a few counts. The chain recombines TRBV27 with TRBJ2-5; tentative D call: TRBD1 (5 bases). Per the germline V gene, CDR1 is MNHEY and CDR2 is SMNVEV (reference sequence). V gave up 4 bases and J gave up 5 bases, with 14 bases separating them. The CDR3 contains 14 residues. The CDR3 here is CASSYYGQGETQYF. The CDR3 DNA reads TGTGCCAGCAGTTACTACGGACAAGGGGAGACCCAGTACTTC.

The chain is built from TRBV6-6 and TRBJ2-3, with D uncertain. Germline loops: CDR1 MNHNY, CDR2 SVGAGI (reference sequence). The V end was cut by 2 bases, the J end by 0 bases, with 9 bases between. The CDR3 contains 15 residues. The CDR3 is CASSYGLTSTDTQYF. CDR3 bases: TGTGCCAGCAGTTACGGGCTAACTAGCACAGATACGCAGTATTTT.

The chain employs TRBV9 and TRBJ2-3, with D tentatively TRBD2 (5 bases). Per the germline V gene, CDR1 is SGDLS and CDR2 is YYNGEE. V was clipped by 7 bases and J by 5 bases, with 11 bases between them. The CDR3 loop spans 12 amino acids. The CDR3 nucleotides read TGTGCCAGCGAATCTGAGGGAGATACGCAGTATTTT. Residues: CASESEGDTQYF.

V and J are TRBV4-1 and TRBJ2-7; the D gene is possibly TRBD1 (6 bases). In germline, CDR1 is MGHRA, CDR2 YSYEKL. This CDR3 is 14 amino acids long. With 0 bases removed from V and 1 base from J, the gap between germline ends came to 7 bases. Written as DNA, the CDR3 is TGCGCCAGCAGCCAAGAGGGGGCTTCCTACGAGCAGTACTTC. Translated, it gives CASSQEGASYEQYF.

The chain uses TRBV4-3 and TRBJ2-1; 12 bases map to TRBD2. Per the germline V gene, CDR1 is LGHNA and CDR2 is YSLEER. This CDR3 contains 15 residues. After removal of 0 bases from V and 7 bases from J, the junction contained 1 base not matched to a gene. This CDR3 reads CASSQETSGRNEQFF. The DNA of the CDR3 is TGCGCCAGCAGCCAAGAGACTAGCGGGAGAAATGAGCAGTTCTTC.

The J gene is TRBJ2-2, the V gene TRBV5-1; D is undetermined. The CDR3 length is 13 residues. Trimming took off 3 bases at V and 5 bases at J, with 8 bases between the two ends. Germline assignment: CDR1 SGHRS and CDR2 YFSETQ. CDR3 in amino acids: CASSSLPTGELFF. The CDR3 nucleotides read TGCGCCAGCAGCTCCCTCCCGACCGGGGAGCTGTTTTTT.

The chain uses TRBV18 and TRBJ1-4; possibly TRBD1 for D (5 bases). The CDR3 totals 15 residues. V was cut by 5 bases and J by 0 bases, with 10 bases left in between. The germline gives CDR1 KGHSH, CDR2 LQKENI. DNA for the CDR3: TGTGCCAGCTCAGAGAGACAGTCAACTAATGAAAAACTGTTTTTT. This codes for CASSERQSTNEKLFF.

CDR3 sequence reads: CASSFAGQGFTGELFF. The CDR3 DNA reads TGTGCCAGCAGTTTCGCGGGACAGGGGTTTACCGGGGAGCTGTTTTTT. The chain employs TRBV27 and TRBJ2-2, with TRBD1 matching 10 bases. The V segment lost 3 bases and the J segment 5 bases; nucleotides outside the gene matches: 6. Germline assignment: CDR1 MNHEY and CDR2 SMNVEV (reference sequence). The CDR3 loop spans 16 amino acids.

The chain is built from TRBV7-2 and TRBJ1-6; TRBD1 might be the D (5 bases). In germline, CDR1 is SGHTA, CDR2 FQGNSA. The CDR3 runs to 14 residues. V was shortened by 3 bases and J by 12 bases, with 15 bases between the two germline ends. The CDR3 reads CASSFPGGQEPLHF. The DNA of the CDR3 is TGTGCCAGCAGCTTCCCCGGGGGTCAAGAACCCCTCCACTTT.

The chain has TRBV6-6 and TRBJ2-1, with 11 nucleotides matching TRBD2. Germline loops: CDR1 MNHNY, CDR2 SVGAGI (reference sequence). The V segment lost 2 bases and the J segment 15 bases; nucleotides outside the gene matches: 6. This CDR3 region has 13 residues. The CDR3 DNA sequence: TGTGCCAGCAGTTACGAGTTAGCGGGGGGGCCGTTCTTC. This encodes CASSYELAGGPFF.

The chain has TRBV14 and TRBJ1-1, with 8 bases lining up with TRBD1. Germline lookup yields CDR1 SGHDN and CDR2 FVKESK. The junction had 8 bases not matched to a gene; V was cut back by 4 bases and J by 4 bases. The CDR3 contains 15 residues. The chain's CDR3 is CASSPQGAWVTEAFF. Here the CDR3 DNA reads TGTGCCAGCAGCCCTCAGGGGGCTTGGGTCACTGAAGCTTTCTTT.